A single sample gave rise to the 7 T cell receptor beta chains below, sequenced in a study of blood T cell repertoires in COVID-19. Data came from immunoSEQ multiplex PCR; TCRdb stores just in-frame clones and leaves some out. The sample holds over 25,000 clones, 84% seen once. The sequenced sample was peripheral blood. These receptors came from a man aged 70 or older with active COVID-19.

This sequence joins TRBV4-3 and TRBJ1-4; D may be TRBD1 (5 bases). The CDR3 covers 14 residues. V lost 0 bases and J lost 13, with 15 bases in between. Germline CDR1 and CDR2: LGHNA and YSLEER. CDR3 residues: CASSQDRGLDRLFF. The CDR3, as DNA: TGCGCCAGCAGCCAAGATAGGGGCCTTGATAGACTGTTTTTT.

The genes are TRBV28 and TRBJ1-1, with D maybe TRBD1 (6 bases). The CDR3 is 14 amino acids. Trimming stripped 3 bases from V and 1 base from J, with 9 bases between. The germline V gene encodes CDR1 MDHEN and CDR2 SYDVKM. The CDR3 spells CASSFLQGNTEAFF. CDR3 nucleotides: TGTGCCAGCAGTTTCTTACAGGGGAACACTGAAGCTTTCTTT. Using reference TRBV28 and TRBJ1-1 for the parts outside the CDR3, the full variable domain is DVKVTQSSRYLVKRTGEKVFLECVQDMDHENMFWYRQDPGLGLRLIYFSYDVKMKEKGDIPEGYSVSREKKERFSLILESASTNQTSMYLCASSFLQGNTEAFFGQGTRLTVV.

The chain combines TRBV6-5 with TRBJ2-5, with 11 bases fitting TRBD1. In germline, CDR1 is MNHEY, CDR2 SVGAGI. Germline trimming cut 1 base from V and 5 bases from J; bases unmatched to any gene: 6. This CDR3 spans 16 amino acids. The CDR3 bases are TGTGCCAGCAGTTACTTGGCGGGACAGGGGGGGGAGACCCAGTACTTC. Protein product: CASSYLAGQGGETQYF.

V is TRBV5-1 and J is TRBJ2-3; 7 positions agree with TRBD1. The CDR3 length is 13 residues. The V gene end was trimmed by 0 bases and the J gene end by 8 bases; junction bases not matched to a gene: 3. Germline lookup yields CDR1 SGHRS and CDR2 YFSETQ. The CDR3 nucleotides are TGCGCCAGCAGCTTGGTGTCAGGGGGTACGCAGTATTTT. Residues: CASSLVSGGTQYF.

In DNA form, the CDR3 reads TGTGCCAGCAGCCTACGCAATCAGCCCCAGCATTTT. Protein product: CASSLRNQPQHF. V is TRBV12-3 or TRBV12-4 and J is TRBJ1-5; D is unresolved. The CDR3 totals 12 residues. V lost 6 bases, J lost 2 bases, and 5 bases lay in between.

This clone was counted between two and nine times. J is TRBJ2-7 and V is TRBV7-2; TRBD2 might be the D (5 bases). CDR1 is SGHTA and CDR2 is FQGNSA in the germline V gene. CDR3 size: 15 residues. With 1 base removed from V and 5 bases from J, the gap between germline ends came to 15 bases. The CDR3 DNA is TGTGCCAGCAGCTTAGATCCGGGGTTTTACAACGAGCAGTACTTC. Residues: CASSLDPGFYNEQYF.

This clone was recorded a few times. The chain has TRBV2 and TRBJ2-3, with a tentative D call TRBD2 (6 bases). V shed 3 bases and J shed 2 bases, with 12 bases lying between them. The CDR3 consists of 15 residues. In germline, CDR1 is SNHLY, CDR2 FYNNEI. CDR3 sequence: CASSDNPGVTDTQYF. In DNA, the CDR3 is TGTGCCAGCAGTGATAACCCGGGGGTCACAGATACGCAGTATTTT.